These 9 T cell receptor beta chains came from one sample sequenced in a study of PD-L1 blockade in urothelial cancer. Time point of the sample: pretreatment peripheral blood. TCRdb keeps only in-frame clones here, not all; method: immunoSEQ multiplex PCR. Among roughly 49,000 clones, about 86% were seen once, and the ten largest hold 22%. The starting material was PBMCs, obtained around atezolizumab (anti-PD-L1) treatment. These receptors came from a man aged 55 to 69 with urothelial cancer.

The chain links TRBV5-4 to TRBJ1-2, with D possibly TRBD1 on 5 matching bases. The CDR3 has 15 residues. Trimming shortened V by 4 bases and J by 4 bases, and 17 bases separated the two germline ends. Germline V gene data show CDR1 as SGHNT and CDR2 as YYREEE (reference sequence). The CDR3 is CASSPSPQGRYGYTF. The CDR3 coding sequence is TGTGCCAGCAGCCCCTCCCCGCAGGGCCGCTATGGCTACACCTTC.

For the CDR3, the DNA is TGTGCCAGTAGTAAACGAGCCAAGACAGATAACTATGGCTACACCTTC. Residues: CASSKRAKTDNYGYTF. The chain employs TRBV19 and TRBJ1-2; D is perhaps TRBD1 (5 bases). CDR1 is LNHDA and CDR2 is SQIVND in the germline V gene (reference sequence). V dropped 4 bases and J dropped 1 base, with 16 bases sitting between them. This CDR3 spans 16 amino acids.

This sequence joins TRBV7-3 and TRBJ2-5; 8 bases match TRBD2. Germline V gives CDR1 SGHTA, CDR2 FQGTGA. J was trimmed by 4 bases and V by 4 bases; bases with no gene match: 8. The CDR3 runs 15 residues. The CDR3 region is CASSWTGGARETQYF. The DNA for the CDR3 is TGTGCCAGCAGCTGGACCGGGGGGGCTAGAGAGACCCAGTACTTC. The full variable domain, completed using reference TRBV7-3 and TRBJ2-5, is GAGVSQTPSNKVTEKGKYVELRCDPISGHTALYWYRQSLGQGPEFLIYFQGTGAADDSGLPNDRFFAVRPEGSVSTLKIQRTERGDSAVYLCASSWTGGARETQYFGPGTRLLVL.

V and J are TRBV7-9 and TRBJ2-1; 10 bases line up with TRBD2. V trimming: 1 base; J trimming: 4 bases; junction bases outside the gene matches: 10. Germline CDR1 reads SEHNR; CDR2 reads FQNEAQ (reference sequence). The CDR3 extends over 18 amino acids. In nucleotides, the CDR3 is TGTGCCAGCAGCTTAGTTCAATCGGCTAGCGGGGGTTACAATGAGCAGTTCTTC. Its translation is CASSLVQSASGGYNEQFF.

V is TRBV18 and J is TRBJ2-3, with a weak D call TRBD1 (6 bases). Germline V CDR1 and CDR2: KGHSH, LQKENI. V lost 4 bases to trimming and J lost 1 base, with 12 bases between them. This CDR3 spans 15 amino acids. This CDR3 is CASSLQGMGTDTQYF. In nucleotides, the CDR3 is TGTGCCAGCTCACTGCAGGGGATGGGCACAGATACGCAGTATTTT.

The chain carries TRBV6-6 and TRBJ1-2; possibly TRBD1 for D (5 bases). The germline CDR1 and CDR2 sequences are MNHNY and SVGAGI (reference sequence). This CDR3 has 16 amino acids. V lost 7 bases to trimming and J lost 0 bases, with 18 bases between them. The CDR3 loop reads CASTPMGGTTNYGYTF. CDR3 coding DNA: TGTGCCAGCACCCCAATGGGGGGAACTACTAACTATGGCTACACCTTC.

The chain carries TRBV11-1 and TRBJ2-7, with 10 bases lining up with TRBD1. Germline V gene sequence: CDR1 SGHAT, CDR2 FQDESV (reference sequence). The CDR3 runs 15 residues. V lost 4 bases, J lost 4 bases, and 7 bases stayed unmatched. The DNA for the CDR3 is TGTGCCAGCAGCTCCGAGGGACAGGGGAATTACGAGCAGTACTTC. Residues: CASSSEGQGNYEQYF.

The chain is built from TRBV7-2 and TRBJ1-2; the match to TRBD1 covers 7 bases. Germline V gene data show CDR1 as SGHTA and CDR2 as FQGNSA. The V gene end was trimmed by 1 base and the J gene end by 8 bases; junction bases not matched to a gene: 16. This CDR3 comprises 17 residues. The CDR3: CASSLVPGGTGLSGYTF. For the CDR3, the DNA is TGTGCCAGCAGCTTAGTTCCAGGGGGTACCGGACTTTCCGGCTACACCTTC.

The rearrangement joins TRBV9 to TRBJ2-2; D gene ambiguous. There are 14 residues in the CDR3. The germline V gene has CDR1 SGDLS and CDR2 YYNGEE. V lost 1 base to trimming and J lost 1 base, with 5 bases between them. In DNA, the CDR3 is TGTGCCAGCAGCGTACTAGGGAACACCGGGGAGCTGTTTTTT. This codes for CASSVLGNTGELFF. Full variable domain (missing parts from reference TRBV9 and TRBJ2-2): DSGVTQTPKHLITATGQRVTLRCSPRSGDLSVYWYQQSLDQGLQFLIQYYNGEERAKGNILERFSAQQFPDLHSELNLSSLELGDSALYFCASSVLGNTGELFFGEGSRLTVL.